The rows below give T cell receptor beta chains drawn from one sample of a study of blood T cell repertoires in COVID-19. The table came from immunoSEQ multiplex PCR; TCRdb's copy has only in-frame clones and leaves some out. This sample has about 180,000 clones; roughly 89% occur once, and the top ten carry approximately 2.5%. The sample consisted of PBMCs or T cells enriched from blood (not recorded which). These receptors all stem from a woman between 35 and 50 years old with acute COVID-19. CDR3s include the opening cysteine and the closing phenylalanine or tryptophan. Fields, in order: J gene, clone size, D gene, V gene, CDR3 protein, CDR3 DNA. The D gene is left open where the match is weak. Size is stated for part of the rows, as once, few or many counts, or as a class when the clone is expanded.

TRBJ2-7 | NA | TRBD2 | TRBV29-1 | CSVVSGRISPYEQYF | TGCAGCGTTGTTAGCGGGAGGATATCACCCTACGAGCAGTACTTC
TRBJ1-1 | NA | NA | TRBV27 | CASRIQGSMNTEAFF | TGTGCCAGCAGGATTCAGGGGTCCATGAACACTGAAGCTTTCTTT
TRBJ2-5 | NA | TRBD2 | TRBV5-8 | CASSLAGLAGGETQYF | TGTGCCAGCAGCTTGGCCGGGCTAGCGGGGGGAGAGACCCAGTACTTC
TRBJ2-7 | NA | TRBD2 | TRBV7-6 | CASSFRGLASLPYEQYF | TGTGCCAGCAGCTTTAGGGGACTAGCCTCCCTTCCCTACGAGCAGTACTTC
TRBJ2-6 | NA | TRBD1 | TRBV2 | CASSSGTGTSGANVLTF | TGTGCCAGCAGTTCCGGGACAGGGACCTCTGGGGCCAACGTCCTGACTTTC
TRBJ2-6 | NA | NA | TRBV5-4 | CASSLATSSGGANVLTF | TGTGCCAGCAGCTTGGCCACGTCCTCAGGTGGGGCCAACGTCCTGACTTTC
TRBJ2-5 | NA | TRBD1 | TRBV19 | CASSTARQGARETQYF | TGTGCCAGTAGTACCGCTCGGCAGGGGGCAAGGGAGACCCAGTACTTC
TRBJ1-4 | NA | TRBD1 | TRBV28 | CASSLLQGNGEKLFF | TGTGCCAGCAGTTTATTACAGGGGAATGGGGAAAAACTGTTTTTT
TRBJ2-7 | NA | TRBD2 | TRBV6-4 | CARSTSGRISSYEQYF | TGTGCCAGGTCAACTAGCGGGAGAATCAGCTCCTACGAGCAGTACTTC
TRBJ2-7 | NA | TRBD1 | TRBV18 | CASSPQGQGTYEQYF | TGTGCCAGCTCCCCCCAGGGACAGGGAACCTACGAGCAGTACTTC
TRBJ2-2 | NA | TRBD2 | TRBV7-2 | CASSSGLARTNGELFF | TGTGCCAGCAGCTCCGGACTAGCGAGGACGAACGGGGAGCTGTTTTTT
TRBJ2-7 | NA | TRBD2 | TRBV30 | CAWSASLTSRDTEQYF | TGTGCCTGGAGTGCCAGTCTGACTAGCCGTGATACCGAGCAGTACTTC
TRBJ1-1 | NA | NA | TRBV19 | CASSKRAGGTEAFF | TGTGCCAGTAGTAAGAGGGCAGGAGGTACTGAAGCTTTCTTT
TRBJ1-1 | NA | NA | TRBV2 | CAAIQGGAFF | TGTGCCGCCATACAAGGGGGAGCTTTCTTT
TRBJ2-7 | NA | NA | TRBV12-3/TRBV12-4 | CASRTGSYEQYF | TGTGCCAGCAGAACAGGGTCTTACGAGCAGTACTTC
TRBJ1-2 | NA | NA | TRBV12-3/TRBV12-4 | CASSQGNYGYTF | TGTGCCAGCAGTCAGGGCAACTATGGCTACACCTTC
TRBJ1-1 | NA | NA | TRBV27 | CASSLSPGGTEAFF | TGTGCCAGCAGTTTATCTCCCGGGGGCACTGAAGCTTTCTTT
TRBJ2-3 | NA | TRBD1 | TRBV2 | CASSGLQGAGDTQYF | TGTGCCAGCAGTGGCTTACAGGGGGCAGGAGATACGCAGTATTTT
TRBJ2-1 | NA | TRBD2 | TRBV10-1 | CASSRAGGASYNEQFF | TGCGCCAGCAGTAGGGCGGGGGGGGCTTCCTACAATGAGCAGTTCTTC
TRBJ1-1 | NA | NA | TRBV3-1/TRBV3-2 | CASSQDSRYTEAFF | TGTGCCAGCAGCCAAGATTCGCGGTACACTGAAGCTTTCTTT
TRBJ1-1 | once | NA | TRBV4-3 | CASSQERGAGAFF | TGCGCCAGCAGCCAAGAGCGGGGGGCGGGAGCTTTCTTT
TRBJ2-3 | NA | NA | TRBV10-3 | CAIRALTDTQYF | TGTGCCATCAGAGCCCTCACAGATACGCAGTATTTT
TRBJ1-1 | NA | NA | TRBV5-4 | CASSLDRVTEAFF | TGTGCCAGCAGCTTGGACAGGGTGACTGAAGCTTTCTTT
TRBJ2-1 | NA | NA | TRBV5-1 | CASSLGLADEQFF | TGCGCCAGCAGCTTGGGCCTAGCTGATGAGCAGTTCTTC
TRBJ2-4 | NA | TRBD1 | TRBV6-5 | CASSYVQGADIQYF | TGTGCCAGCAGTTACGTTCAGGGGGCTGACATTCAGTACTTC